One sample yielded the 17 T cell receptor beta chains listed below, sequenced in a study of cytomegalovirus exposure and HLA in healthy donors. Primers for the PCR totalled 60 Vbeta and 13 Jbeta. The assay was immunoSEQ multiplex PCR, and TCRdb's table has in-frame clones only and misses some. This specimen shows 40,000 to 60,000 clones; the ten leading clones hold 6% to 7%. The specimen was PBMCs. Every receptor here comes from a male donor in good health and CMV-seropositive.

The chain joins TRBV2 to TRBJ2-2; D perhaps matches TRBD1 (5 bases). This CDR3 contains 15 residues. Germline values: CDR1 SNHLY, CDR2 FYNNEI. Trimming shortened V by 4 bases and J by 0 bases, and 9 bases separated the two germline ends. DNA of the CDR3: TGTGCCAGCAGTGGGGGCAGGGCGAACACCGGGGAGCTGTTTTTT. This encodes CASSGGRANTGELFF.

The rearrangement joins TRBV6-4 to TRBJ1-2, with 7 bases fitting TRBD1. The length of the CDR3 is 16 residues. V shed 2 bases and J 5 bases; nucleotides not matched to a gene: 11. Germline V CDR1 and CDR2: MRHNA, SNTAGT. The CDR3 region is CASSDTGRQGHYGYTF. The CDR3 coding sequence is TGTGCCAGCAGTGACACCGGTCGACAGGGCCATTATGGCTACACCTTC.

This rearrangement joins TRBV5-6 to TRBJ1-6; D remains ambiguous. The CDR3 spans 11 residues. V lost 0 bases to trimming and J lost 18 bases, with 10 bases between them. The V gene's germline CDR1 is SGHDT and CDR2 YYEEEE. CDR3 nucleotide sequence: TGTGCCAGCAGCTTGGCACAGCCCGACCACTTT. Translating gives CASSLAQPDHF.

V usage is TRBV30 and J usage is TRBJ1-5, with D unresolved. Germline V gene lookup returns CDR1 GTSNPN and CDR2 SVGIG (reference sequence). V was shortened by 3 bases and J by 0 bases, with 6 bases between the two germline ends. CDR3 length: 13 residues. CDR3 in amino acids: CAWSSVSNQPQHF. In DNA, the CDR3 is TGTGCCTGGAGCTCGGTTAGCAATCAGCCCCAGCATTTT.

CDR3 sequence reads: CASSPQAGGYEQYF. The DNA for the CDR3 is TGTGCCAGCAGCCCCCAAGCGGGGGGTTACGAGCAGTACTTC. This chain joins TRBV9 and TRBJ2-7; 9 bases map to TRBD2. CDR3 length: 14 residues. Germline V CDR1 and CDR2: SGDLS, YYNGEE. V shed 4 bases and J 4 bases; nucleotides not matched to a gene: 6.

This rearrangement joins TRBV5-1 to TRBJ1-1; TRBD1 agrees at 7 bases. The CDR3 has 15 amino acids. The V gene end was trimmed by 4 bases and the J gene end by 0 bases; junction bases not matched to a gene: 6. CDR1 is SGHRS and CDR2 is YFSETQ in the germline V gene. In nucleotides, the CDR3 is TGCGCCAGCAGCGACCCGGGACAGATGAACACTGAAGCTTTCTTT. It is translated as CASSDPGQMNTEAFF.

V gene TRBV7-9 combines with J gene TRBJ2-3, with D perhaps matching TRBD1 (5 bases). Germline V gene data show CDR1 as SEHNR and CDR2 as FQNEAQ (reference sequence). V shed 5 bases and J shed 2 bases, with 17 bases lying between them. The CDR3 covers 16 residues. This chain's CDR3 is CASSLVQDTATDTQYF. The DNA of the CDR3 is TGTGCCAGCAGCCTGGTACAGGACACAGCCACAGATACGCAGTATTTT.

The J gene is TRBJ1-6, the V gene TRBV7-6; the match to TRBD1 covers 7 bases. This CDR3 contains 15 residues. V trimming: 5 bases; J trimming: 4 bases; junction bases outside the gene matches: 5. Germline lookup yields CDR1 SGHVS and CDR2 FNYEAQ. The CDR3 here is CASSPGDRYNSPLHF. In DNA form, the CDR3 reads TGTGCCAGCAGCCCGGGGGACAGATATAATTCACCCCTCCACTTT.

The chain recombines TRBV6-5 with TRBJ2-7; 7 positions match TRBD1. CDR3 length: 16 amino acids. The J segment lost 0 bases and the V segment lost 4 bases, leaving 9 bases of the junction unmatched. Germline V lookup: CDR1 MNHEY, CDR2 SVGAGI. CDR3 sequence: CASSSNPGTDSYEQYF. The CDR3 DNA follows: TGTGCCAGCAGTTCCAACCCCGGGACAGACTCCTACGAGCAGTACTTC.

The chain carries TRBV30 and TRBJ2-7; 9 nucleotides match TRBD2. With V trimmed by 5 bases and J by 2 bases, 7 bases remained unmatched. The germline gives CDR1 GTSNPN, CDR2 SVGIG (reference sequence). The CDR3 runs to 14 residues. The DNA for the CDR3 is TGTGCCTGGGACCCTAGCGGGGTGGCCTACGAGCAGTACTTC. It translates to CAWDPSGVAYEQYF. The full variable domain, with the rest looked up from reference TRBV30 and TRBJ2-7, is SQTIHQWPATLVQPVGSPLSLECTVEGTSNPNLYWYRQAAGRGLQLLFYSVGIGQISSEVPQNLSASRPQDRQFILSSKKLLLSDSGFYLCAWDPSGVAYEQYFGPGTRLTVT.

This chain joins TRBV4-1 and TRBJ1-2, with D tentatively TRBD1 (6 bases). Trimming cost V 0 bases and J 7 bases, with 12 bases left between them. The CDR3 sequence is 14 residues long. From germline, CDR1 is MGHRA and CDR2 YSYEKL. CDR3 sequence: CASSQDGQLSGYTF. The CDR3 bases are TGCGCCAGCAGCCAAGATGGACAGCTTTCTGGCTACACCTTC.

This chain uses TRBV11-2 with TRBJ2-2; 8 bases match TRBD1. Germline values: CDR1 SGHAT, CDR2 FQNNGV. This CDR3 is built from 15 residues. V trimming: 1 base; J trimming: 6 bases; junction bases outside the gene matches: 4. The DNA of the CDR3 is TGTGCCAGCAGCTTAGCCGGGACAGGCCCCGGGGAGCTGTTTTTT. Its protein product is CASSLAGTGPGELFF.

CDR3: CAWTRGNEKLFF. The CDR3 nucleotides are TGTGCCTGGACCAGGGGTAATGAAAAACTGTTTTTT. The V call is TRBV30, the J call TRBJ1-4, with D maybe TRBD1 (6 bases). Between the trimmed V and J ends, which lost 4 bases and 4 bases, there was a span of 7 bases. The CDR3 runs to 12 residues. Germline V gene sequence: CDR1 GTSNPN, CDR2 SVGIG (reference sequence).

V and J are TRBV7-9 and TRBJ2-3, with a weak D call TRBD1 (5 bases). CDR1 is SEHNR and CDR2 is FQNEAQ in the germline V gene (reference sequence). Between the trimmed V and J ends, which lost 1 base and 7 bases, there was a span of 12 bases. This CDR3 is built from 14 residues. CDR3 amino acids: CASSLEGATNTQYF. The DNA for the CDR3 is TGTGCCAGCAGCTTAGAAGGGGCCACGAATACGCAGTATTTT.

The gene calls are TRBV21-1 and TRBJ1-5; the DNA was not compared with TRBD1, the D call given in the table. TRBV21-1 is annotated as a pseudogene. The length of the CDR3 is 15 residues. CDR3 coding DNA: TGTGCCAGCAGCAAAGACAGGACTAGCAATCAGCCCCAGCATTTT. Amino acids: CASSKDRTSNQPQHF.

This chain uses TRBV2 with TRBJ2-7; TRBD1 agrees at 7 bases. Germline lookup yields CDR1 SNHLY and CDR2 FYNNEI. V trimming: 7 bases; J trimming: 3 bases; junction bases outside the gene matches: 9. The CDR3 contains 14 residues. The CDR3 DNA is TGTGCCAGCAATAAGGACAGGTCCAGCTACGAGCAGTACTTC. Protein sequence: CASNKDRSSYEQYF.

This chain joins TRBV5-8 and TRBJ1-2; 8 bases map to TRBD1. Trimming took 4 bases from V and 4 from J; bases not matched to a gene: 9. The CDR3 covers 15 residues. Germline CDR1 reads SGHTS; CDR2 reads YDEGEE. CDR3 in DNA: TGTGCCAGCAGCCACGTGGACAGGGCGTTCTATGGCTACACCTTC. Its translation is CASSHVDRAFYGYTF. Full variable domain (missing parts from reference TRBV5-8 and TRBJ1-2): EAGVTQSPTHLIKTRGQQATLRCSPISGHTSVYWYQQALGLGLQFLLWYDEGEERNRGNFPPRFSGRQFPNYSSELNVNALELEDSALYLCASSHVDRAFYGYTFGSGTRLTVV.